Listed here are 10 T cell receptor beta chains from one sample, sequenced in a study of blood T cell repertoires in COVID-19. Using immunoSEQ multiplex PCR, the repertoire was profiled, and TCRdb retains in-frame clones only, with some absent. This table holds a few hundred thousand clones, roughly 90% found once. Sequencing was carried out using peripheral blood. Receptors originate from a man in his fifties or sixties who had recovered from COVID-19.

This clone was detected only a few times. This chain links TRBV7-2 with TRBJ1-2; tentatively, D is TRBD1 (6 bases). This CDR3 contains 15 residues. V was cut by 4 bases and J by 4 bases, with 16 bases left in between. CDR1 and CDR2 (germline): SGHTA, FQGNSA. CDR3 in DNA: TGTGCCAGCAGCTCCTCATGGACAGAAGGCTATGGCTACACCTTC. Translated: CASSSSWTEGYGYTF. The variable domain in full, completed from reference TRBV7-2 and TRBJ1-2, reads GAGVSQSPSNKVTEKGKDVELRCDPISGHTALYWYRQSLGQGLEFLIYFQGNSAPDKSGLPSDRFSAERTGGSVSTLTIQRTQQEDSAVYLCASSSSWTEGYGYTFGSGTRLTVV.

The chain has TRBV5-6 and TRBJ1-5; 12 bases are shared with TRBD1. Trimming cost V 0 bases and J 6 bases; bases outside gene matches: 7. The CDR3 is 17 residues long. CDR1 and CDR2 (germline): SGHDT, YYEEEE. The CDR3 sequence: CASSLAAGQGAGQPQHF. DNA for the CDR3: TGTGCCAGCAGCTTGGCTGCGGGACAGGGGGCTGGTCAGCCCCAGCATTTT.

The rearrangement joins TRBV7-2 to TRBJ2-7; D might be TRBD1 (5 bases). Trimming left V 4 bases short and J 9 bases short, with 13 bases between. This CDR3 contains 12 residues. CDR1 and CDR2 (germline): SGHTA, FQGNSA. CDR3 nucleotide sequence: TGTGCCAGCAGCTCGTGGGGCGGCGTGCAGTACTTC. As protein: CASSSWGGVQYF. The full variable domain, with the rest looked up from reference TRBV7-2 and TRBJ2-7, is GAGVSQSPSNKVTEKGKDVELRCDPISGHTALYWYRQSLGQGLEFLIYFQGNSAPDKSGLPSDRFSAERTGGSVSTLTIQRTQQEDSAVYLCASSSWGGVQYFGPGTRLTVT.

Only one count was recorded for this clone. This chain links TRBV30 with TRBJ1-2; 9 bases line up with TRBD1. Germline assignment: CDR1 GTSNPN and CDR2 SVGIG (reference sequence). V shed 5 bases, J shed 2 bases, and the junction held 3 bases outside the gene matches. This CDR3 has 13 residues. The CDR3 DNA reads as TGTGCCTGGGCCGGGACAGGGAACTATGGCTACACCTTC. Translation: CAWAGTGNYGYTF.

This chain joins TRBV15 and TRBJ1-5; a possible D gene is TRBD1 (6 bases). The CDR3 covers 15 residues. CDR1 LNHNV and CDR2 YYDKDF come from the germline V gene (reference sequence). Trimming stripped 4 bases from V and 1 base from J, with 11 bases between. CDR3 region: CATSNRDISNQPQHF. Here the CDR3 DNA reads TGTGCCACCAGCAACCGGGACATAAGCAATCAGCCCCAGCATTTT.

The J gene is TRBJ2-3, the V gene TRBV6-1, with 12 bases fitting TRBD2. Germline CDR1 reads MNHNS; CDR2 reads SASEGT. With V trimmed by 2 bases and J by 4 bases, 4 bases remained unmatched. The CDR3 length is 16 residues. CDR3 DNA: TGTGCCAGCAGTGAAACTAGCGGGGGGCCCCCAGATACGCAGTATTTT. It codes for CASSETSGGPPDTQYF.

V is TRBV30 and J is TRBJ2-1; the D is unclear. V was cut by 3 bases and J by 3 bases, with 6 bases left in between. Germline CDR1 reads GTSNPN; CDR2 reads SVGIG (reference sequence). The CDR3 length is 12 residues. The CDR3 spells CAWSADYNEQFF. The DNA for the CDR3 is TGTGCCTGGAGCGCGGACTACAATGAGCAGTTCTTC.

The chain joins TRBV12-3 or TRBV12-4 to TRBJ2-3; D is uncertain. The CDR3 contains 11 residues. V shed 2 bases and J shed 12 bases, with 9 bases lying between them. The CDR3 reads CASSLIEIQYF. The CDR3 nucleotides are TGTGCCAGCAGTTTAATAGAAATACAGTATTTT.

The chain combines TRBV9 with TRBJ2-7; unclear D gene. The germline V and J ends were trimmed by 2 bases and 1 base, with 13 bases remaining between them. From germline, CDR1 is SGDLS and CDR2 YYNGEE. This CDR3 region has 15 residues. DNA of the CDR3: TGTGCCAGCAGCGTCGCCGCCGTTGCGTCCTACGAGCAGTACTTC. This gives the protein CASSVAAVASYEQYF. Filled out from reference TRBV9 and TRBJ2-7, the complete variable domain reads DSGVTQTPKHLITATGQRVTLRCSPRSGDLSVYWYQQSLDQGLQFLIQYYNGEERAKGNILERFSAQQFPDLHSELNLSSLELGDSALYFCASSVAAVASYEQYFGPGTRLTVT.

The genes are TRBV6-2 or TRBV6-3 and TRBJ1-1; possibly TRBD1 for D (6 bases). The CDR3 contains 14 residues. V lost 2 bases and J 1 base, leaving 8 bases between the germline ends. Per germline, CDR1 MNHEY and CDR2 SVGEGT. The CDR3 DNA sequence: TGTGCCAGCAGTTACGGGACAAAGAACACTGAAGCTTTCTTT. Its protein product is CASSYGTKNTEAFF.